This T cell receptor (beta chain) was recovered during a study of long-term antiretroviral therapy in people with HIV. CDR3 length: 14 residues. The V segment lost 4 bases and the J segment 2 bases; nucleotides outside the gene matches: 3. The germline V gene encodes CDR1 MNHNY and CDR2 SVGAGI (reference sequence). The study, taken as a whole, reports: In the period from the mid-2000s to the late 2010s, blood was collected, possibly under older ART regimens.

Researchers ran immunoSEQ v3.0 at survey level. Only in-frame clones appear in the TCRdb table, and some are missing; sequencing was by immunoSEQ multiplex PCR. In the table there are roughly 12,000 clones, approximately 80% of which are singletons. As for this clone: Its antigen is as yet unknown.

The receptor was derived from a man in his forties with HIV. Specimen: unsorted PBMCs, collected 1.2 years after starting antiretroviral therapy. The genes are TRBV6-6 and TRBJ2-7, with 9 positions matching TRBD2. CDR3 DNA: TGTGCCAGCAGTTTAGCGGGGGCGACCTACGAGCAGTACTTC. Protein: CASSLAGATYEQYF.